The rows below give T cell receptor beta chains drawn from one sample of a study of T cell responses to AZD1222 COVID-19 vaccine. Assay used: immunoSEQ multiplex PCR; TCRdb lists only in-frame clones, some missing. Among about 99,000 clones, 80% to 90% were seen once, and the ten largest hold about 8.7%. Sequences were derived from peripheral blood, sampled on day 0 of AZD1222 vaccination. These receptors were collected from an adult in good health. Each CDR3 is given with its conserved first and last residue. Fields, in order: J gene, V gene, D gene, clone size, CDR3 protein, CDR3 DNA. The D gene is left open where the match is weak. A row's size may be missing; if present it is once, few, many or a size class.

j_gene: TRBJ2-4
v_gene: TRBV7-9
d_gene: -
abundance: -
CDR3aa: CASSLVGGASNIQYF
CDR3nt: TGTGCCAGCAGCTTGGTTGGGGGAGCCTCAAACATTCAGTACTTC

j_gene: TRBJ2-7
v_gene: TRBV18
d_gene: -
abundance: -
CDR3aa: CASSEQEGNEQYF
CDR3nt: TGTGCCAGCTCTGAACAGGAGGGAAACGAGCAGTACTTC

j_gene: TRBJ2-5
v_gene: TRBV27
d_gene: TRBD1
abundance: once
CDR3aa: CASTPGQGRETQYF
CDR3nt: TGTGCCAGCACCCCGGGACAGGGAAGAGAGACCCAGTACTTC

j_gene: TRBJ1-1
v_gene: TRBV5-5
d_gene: -
abundance: -
CDR3aa: CASSLRQGGSDTEAFF
CDR3nt: TGTGCCAGCAGCCTAAGGCAGGGCGGGTCGGACACTGAAGCTTTCTTT

j_gene: TRBJ1-3
v_gene: TRBV30
d_gene: -
abundance: -
CDR3aa: CAWSVGSYGNTIYF
CDR3nt: TGTGCCTGGAGTGTTGGGTCTTATGGAAACACCATATATTTT

j_gene: TRBJ2-7
v_gene: TRBV11-2
d_gene: -
abundance: -
CDR3aa: CASSLQGYEQYF
CDR3nt: TGTGCCAGCAGTCTACAGGGATACGAGCAGTACTTC

j_gene: TRBJ2-7
v_gene: TRBV4-2
d_gene: TRBD1
abundance: -
CDR3aa: CASSQDWTGAYEQYF
CDR3nt: TGTGCCAGCAGCCAAGATTGGACAGGGGCCTACGAGCAGTACTTC

j_gene: TRBJ1-1
v_gene: TRBV18
d_gene: TRBD1
abundance: -
CDR3aa: CASSEDRNRNTEAFF
CDR3nt: TGTGCCAGCTCGGAGGACAGGAACAGGAACACTGAAGCTTTCTTT

j_gene: TRBJ2-5
v_gene: TRBV28
d_gene: -
abundance: -
CDR3aa: CASSSPRQFQETQYF
CDR3nt: TGTGCCAGCAGTTCCCCACGACAGTTCCAAGAGACCCAGTACTTC

j_gene: TRBJ2-3
v_gene: TRBV6-5
d_gene: TRBD2
abundance: -
CDR3aa: CASRGGGADTDTQYF
CDR3nt: TGTGCCAGCAGGGGCGGGGGGGCCGACACAGATACGCAGTATTTT

j_gene: TRBJ1-5
v_gene: TRBV27
d_gene: -
abundance: -
CDR3aa: CASSLFFVNSNQPQHF
CDR3nt: TGTGCCAGCAGTTTATTCTTTGTGAATAGCAATCAGCCCCAGCATTTT

j_gene: TRBJ2-6
v_gene: TRBV7-2
d_gene: TRBD2
abundance: -
CDR3aa: CASSFSMVAGVGGANVLTF
CDR3nt: TGTGCCAGCAGCTTCTCCATGGTAGCGGGAGTTGGTGGGGCCAACGTCCTGACTTTC

j_gene: TRBJ2-4
v_gene: TRBV19
d_gene: -
abundance: once
CDR3aa: CASSIRAGLGKNIQYF
CDR3nt: TGTGCCAGTAGTATACGGGCAGGGCTAGGCAAAAACATTCAGTACTTC

j_gene: TRBJ1-2
v_gene: TRBV28
d_gene: -
abundance: -
CDR3aa: CASRHRDGYTF
CDR3nt: TGTGCCAGCAGACACAGGGATGGCTACACCTTC

j_gene: TRBJ1-1
v_gene: TRBV3-1/TRBV3-2
d_gene: -
abundance: -
CDR3aa: CASSPGGRTEAFF
CDR3nt: TGTGCCAGCAGCCCTGGGGGGCGGACTGAAGCTTTCTTT

j_gene: TRBJ2-7
v_gene: TRBV29-1
d_gene: -
abundance: once
CDR3aa: CSVVLGSSYEQYF
CDR3nt: TGCAGCGTTGTTTTGGGAAGCTCCTACGAGCAGTACTTC

j_gene: TRBJ2-1
v_gene: TRBV7-2
d_gene: -
abundance: -
CDR3aa: CASSLVVSRQGPTYNEQFF
CDR3nt: TGTGCCAGCAGCTTAGTGGTGTCGCGGCAGGGCCCTACCTACAATGAGCAGTTCTTC

j_gene: TRBJ2-5
v_gene: TRBV15
d_gene: TRBD2
abundance: -
CDR3aa: CATSRDRGGSYQETQYF
CDR3nt: TGTGCCACCAGCAGAGATCGCGGCGGGAGTTACCAAGAGACCCAGTACTTC

j_gene: TRBJ1-4
v_gene: TRBV3-1/TRBV3-2
d_gene: -
abundance: -
CDR3aa: CASSPFSRTTNEKLFF
CDR3nt: TGTGCCAGCAGCCCCTTTTCAAGAACAACTAATGAAAAACTGTTTTTT

j_gene: TRBJ2-1
v_gene: TRBV28
d_gene: TRBD2
abundance: -
CDR3aa: CASSSSGRAYNEQFF
CDR3nt: TGTGCCAGCAGTTCTAGCGGGAGGGCCTACAATGAGCAGTTCTTC

j_gene: TRBJ2-7
v_gene: TRBV28
d_gene: -
abundance: -
CDR3aa: CASSTPNRVYEQYF
CDR3nt: TGTGCCAGCAGTACCCCAAACAGGGTCTACGAGCAGTACTTC

j_gene: TRBJ1-5
v_gene: TRBV4-2
d_gene: TRBD1
abundance: -
CDR3aa: CASRDRDSNQPQHF
CDR3nt: TGTGCCAGCAGGGACAGGGATAGCAATCAGCCCCAGCATTTT

j_gene: TRBJ2-7
v_gene: TRBV28
d_gene: -
abundance: -
CDR3aa: CASSLSLIGGDSYEQYF
CDR3nt: TGTGCCAGCAGTTTATCCCTTATCGGCGGAGATTCCTACGAGCAGTACTTC

j_gene: TRBJ2-5
v_gene: TRBV25-1
d_gene: TRBD2
abundance: -
CDR3aa: CASSDLAVGGETQYF
CDR3nt: TGTGCCAGCAGTGATTTGGCGGTGGGGGGGGAGACCCAGTACTTC

j_gene: TRBJ2-7
v_gene: TRBV7-9
d_gene: -
abundance: -
CDR3aa: CASSLAGGQYEQYF
CDR3nt: TGTGCCAGCAGCTTAGCGGGGGGTCAGTACGAGCAGTACTTC

j_gene: TRBJ2-2
v_gene: TRBV4-2
d_gene: -
abundance: once
CDR3aa: CASSQGGLGTGELFF
CDR3nt: TGTGCCAGCAGCCAAGGAGGGCTGGGCACCGGGGAGCTGTTTTTT

j_gene: TRBJ1-1
v_gene: TRBV5-4
d_gene: -
abundance: -
CDR3aa: CASSLPGQRNTEAFF
CDR3nt: TGTGCCAGCAGCTTGCCAGGCCAACGGAACACTGAAGCTTTCTTT

j_gene: TRBJ1-2
v_gene: TRBV20-1
d_gene: -
abundance: -
CDR3aa: CSAGGGGYTF
CDR3nt: TGCAGTGCTGGGGGCGGAGGCTACACCTTC

j_gene: TRBJ2-1
v_gene: TRBV6-2/TRBV6-3
d_gene: -
abundance: -
CDR3aa: CASSYSRQGGFF
CDR3nt: TGTGCCAGCAGTTACTCGAGGCAGGGTGGGTTCTTC

j_gene: TRBJ1-5
v_gene: TRBV18
d_gene: -
abundance: -
CDR3aa: CASSEHRNQPQHF
CDR3nt: TGTGCCAGCTCAGAACATCGCAATCAGCCCCAGCATTTT

j_gene: TRBJ2-1
v_gene: TRBV15
d_gene: TRBD1
abundance: -
CDR3aa: CATSRDRGYDNEQFF
CDR3nt: TGTGCCACCAGCAGAGACAGGGGGTACGACAATGAGCAGTTCTTC

j_gene: TRBJ2-7
v_gene: TRBV5-6
d_gene: TRBD2
abundance: once
CDR3aa: CASSISGRIIEQYF
CDR3nt: TGTGCCAGCAGCATTAGCGGGAGAATCATCGAGCAGTACTTC

j_gene: TRBJ1-3
v_gene: TRBV4-3
d_gene: TRBD1
abundance: -
CDR3aa: CASSLDVGQGGNTIYF
CDR3nt: TGCGCCAGCAGCCTAGATGTGGGACAGGGAGGAAACACCATATATTTT